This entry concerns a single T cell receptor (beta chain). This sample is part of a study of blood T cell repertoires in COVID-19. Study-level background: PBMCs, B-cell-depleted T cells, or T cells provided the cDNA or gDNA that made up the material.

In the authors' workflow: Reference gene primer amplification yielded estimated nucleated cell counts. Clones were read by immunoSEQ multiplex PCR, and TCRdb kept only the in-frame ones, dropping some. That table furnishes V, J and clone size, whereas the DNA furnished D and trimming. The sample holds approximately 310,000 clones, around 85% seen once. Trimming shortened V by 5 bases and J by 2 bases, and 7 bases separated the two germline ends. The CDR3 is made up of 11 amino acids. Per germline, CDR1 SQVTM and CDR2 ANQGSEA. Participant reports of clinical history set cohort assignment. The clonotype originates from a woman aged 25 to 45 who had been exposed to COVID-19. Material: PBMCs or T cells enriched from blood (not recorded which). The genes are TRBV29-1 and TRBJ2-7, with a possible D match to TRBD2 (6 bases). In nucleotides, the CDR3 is TGCAGCGTTCGGGGGACCTACGAGCAGTACTTC. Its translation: CSVRGTYEQYF.